This TCR beta chain comes out of a study of blood T cell repertoires in COVID-19. Study-level information: Samples taken during acute and convalescent COVID-19 were collected in the United States, Italy and Spain.

Original methodology: The authors estimated nucleated cell counts from reference gene primer amplification. The protocol was immunoSEQ multiplex PCR, while the TCRdb copy is restricted to in-frame clones and leaves out a portion. V, J and clone size reflect that table, while D and trimming were determined from the DNA. The sample gives roughly 350,000 clones, about nine tenths of which show up once; about 6.9% is in the top ten. The germline V gene has CDR1 SGHTA and CDR2 FQGNSA. Between the trimmed V and J ends, which lost 1 base and 5 bases, there was a span of 8 bases. CDR3 size: 13 residues. During active infection, Seattle patients enrolled and were then monitored through disease.

The specimen was peripheral blood. The TCR was taken from a woman between 45 and 60 years old with COVID-19, enrolled during active disease. This chain uses TRBV7-2 with TRBJ2-5; D remains unclear. CDR3 nucleotides: TGTGCCAGCAGCTTAGTCTATACCGAGACCCAGTACTTC. It yields the protein CASSLVYTETQYF. The variable domain in full, completed from reference TRBV7-2 and TRBJ2-5, reads GAGVSQSPSNKVTEKGKDVELRCDPISGHTALYWYRQSLGQGLEFLIYFQGNSAPDKSGLPSDRFSAERTGGSVSTLTIQRTQQEDSAVYLCASSLVYTETQYFGPGTRLLVL.